The sequence of this T cell receptor (beta chain) was determined in a study of naive and memory T cell subsets. Study outcomes and limitations: Especially in CD8 cells, naive repertoires contained a few larger clonotypes, possibly CD45RA-re-expressing memory cells.

In its sample, this clonotype was seen many times. What it binds is not known. Germline V CDR1 and CDR2: MNHEY, SVGAGI. The CDR3 spans 12 residues. V was clipped by 2 bases and J by 6 bases, with 4 bases between them. Two oligonucleotides, mixed equimolar, formed the beta constant-region primer covering TRBC1 and TRBC2. Nested alpha and beta constant-region primers with the SP2 primer drove four PCR rounds on ligated cDNA. In TCRdb, the UMI-ligation and nested PCR reads were re-called with MiXCR into one record per CDR3 protein. Found here are over 110,000 distinct CDR3 sequences, 15% to 20% of them singletons; the top ten hold 0.6% to 0.7%.

V gene TRBV6-5 combines with J gene TRBJ2-2, with D hard to call. The source is a human donor in good health. The material sequenced was naive CD8+ T cells from blood. This CDR3 reads CASSYLAGELFF. The CDR3 coding sequence is TGTGCCAGCAGTTACCTAGCCGGGGAGCTGTTTTTT.